This TCR beta chain was obtained from a study of T cell repertoires in cytomegalovirus infection. Study overall: Matching HLA type, along with CMV infection, was indicated by public TCR beta signatures.

J gave up 5 bases and V 4 bases, and 14 bases lay outside the gene matches. Germline loops: CDR1 SGHDT, CDR2 YYEEEE. The CDR3 totals 16 residues. About this clonotype: Its specificity is unknown.

One entry per CDR3 protein results from TCRdb running MiXCR on the reads. The sample includes 680,000 or so distinct CDR3 sequences, roughly 36% of them seen just once. Sequencing used cultured PBMCs, obtained from culture after CMV antigen stimulation. The sequence was collected from a human donor in good health (CMV status not recorded). Some clones in this sample may be carry-over from other donors' samples. The chain employs TRBV5-6 and TRBJ2-5, with 7 bases fitting TRBD1. In DNA, the CDR3 is TGTGCCAGCAGCAAATCTCACCGACAGGGCCGGGAGACCCAGTACTTC. The encoded protein is CASSKSHRQGRETQYF.